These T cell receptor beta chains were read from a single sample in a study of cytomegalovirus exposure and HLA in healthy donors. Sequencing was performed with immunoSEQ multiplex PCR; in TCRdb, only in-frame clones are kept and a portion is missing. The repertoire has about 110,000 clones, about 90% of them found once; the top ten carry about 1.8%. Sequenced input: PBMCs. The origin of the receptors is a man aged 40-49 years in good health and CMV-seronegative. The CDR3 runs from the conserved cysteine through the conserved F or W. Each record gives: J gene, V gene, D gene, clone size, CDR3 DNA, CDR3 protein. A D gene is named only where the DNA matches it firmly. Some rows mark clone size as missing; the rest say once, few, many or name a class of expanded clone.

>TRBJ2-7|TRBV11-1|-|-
TGTGCCAGCAGTCAAGGAGCCTACGAGCAGTACTTC
CASSQGAYEQYF
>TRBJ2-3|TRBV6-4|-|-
TGTGCCAGCAGTGCGGGGTTCACAGATACGCAGTATTTT
CASSAGFTDTQYF
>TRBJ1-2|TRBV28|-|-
TGTGCCAGCAGACCCAGGGTCGGAGATGGAGCCTTTTATGGCTACACCTTC
CASRPRVGDGAFYGYTF
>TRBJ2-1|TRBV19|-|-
TGTGCCAGTAGCACTGGGGGGGCGGTCAATGAGCAGTTCTTC
CASSTGGAVNEQFF
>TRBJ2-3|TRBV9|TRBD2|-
TGTGCCAGCAGCCCACCGGGACTAGCTAGCACAGATACGCAGTATTTT
CASSPPGLASTDTQYF
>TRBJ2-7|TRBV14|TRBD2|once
TGTGCCAGCAGCCAAGTGGTAGCGGGGGGCGAGCAGTACTTC
CASSQVVAGGEQYF
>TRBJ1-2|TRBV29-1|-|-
TGCAGCGCCGGGGTTCAGGTCTGTGGCTACACCTTC
CSAGVQVCGYTF
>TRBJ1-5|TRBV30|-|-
TGTGCCTGGAGTGCAGGGGATAGCAATCAGCCCCAGCATTTT
CAWSAGDSNQPQHF
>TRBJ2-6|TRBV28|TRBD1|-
TGTGCGACGGCCGGGACAGGGTTCGCTGGGGCCAACGTCCTGACTTTC
CATAGTGFAGANVLTF
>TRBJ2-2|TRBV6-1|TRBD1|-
TGTGCCAGCATGGTGAGACAGGGGTCGGCCGGGGAGCTGTTTTTT
CASMVRQGSAGELFF
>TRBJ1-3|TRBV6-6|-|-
TGTGCCAGCAGTTACGGGCAGGGTGGAAACACCATATATTTT
CASSYGQGGNTIYF
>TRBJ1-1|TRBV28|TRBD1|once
TGTGCCAGCAGTACCGGGACAGGGATTTTTGCTGAAGCTTTCTTT
CASSTGTGIFAEAFF
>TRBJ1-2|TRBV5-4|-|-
TGTGCCAGCAGCTCTGACAGGATTAATGGCTACACCTTC
CASSSDRINGYTF
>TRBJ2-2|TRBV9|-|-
TGTGCCAGCAGCGTAATTAGCGGGAACACCGGGGAGCTGTTTTTT
CASSVISGNTGELFF
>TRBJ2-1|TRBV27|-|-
TGTGCCAGCAGTTTAAAGGGGATCCCCTACAATGAGCAGTTCTTC
CASSLKGIPYNEQFF
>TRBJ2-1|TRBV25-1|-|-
TGTGCCAGTTCAATAATCGGGGAGAGCTCCTACAATGAGCAGTTCTTC
CASSIIGESSYNEQFF
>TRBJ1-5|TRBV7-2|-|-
TGTGCCAGCAGCCGCGAGGCGGGGGAAAGTCAGCCCCAGCATTTT
CASSREAGESQPQHF
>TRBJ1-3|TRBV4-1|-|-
TGCGCCAGCAGCCAGGGCCCGTTACGCTCTGGAAACACCATATATTTT
CASSQGPLRSGNTIYF